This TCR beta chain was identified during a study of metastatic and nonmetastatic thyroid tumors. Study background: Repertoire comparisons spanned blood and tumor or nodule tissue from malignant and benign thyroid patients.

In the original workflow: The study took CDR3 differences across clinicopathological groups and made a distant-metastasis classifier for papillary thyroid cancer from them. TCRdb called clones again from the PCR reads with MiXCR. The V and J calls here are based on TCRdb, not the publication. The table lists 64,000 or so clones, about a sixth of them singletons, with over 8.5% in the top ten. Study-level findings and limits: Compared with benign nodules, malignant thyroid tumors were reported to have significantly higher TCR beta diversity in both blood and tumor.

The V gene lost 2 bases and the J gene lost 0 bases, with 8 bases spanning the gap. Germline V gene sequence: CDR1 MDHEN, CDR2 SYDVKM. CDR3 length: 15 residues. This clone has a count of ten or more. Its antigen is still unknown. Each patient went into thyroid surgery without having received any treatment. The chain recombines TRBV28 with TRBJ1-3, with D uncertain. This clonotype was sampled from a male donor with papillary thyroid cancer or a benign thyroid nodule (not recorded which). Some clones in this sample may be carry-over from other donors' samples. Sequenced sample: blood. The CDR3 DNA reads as TGTGCCAGCAGTTTAGAGTATCTCTCTGGAAACACCATATATTTT. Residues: CASSLEYLSGNTIYF.